The T cell receptor beta chain under discussion was sequenced for a study of T cell responses to AZD1222 COVID-19 vaccine. Notes on the study in general: CD4 TCRs linked to vaccination spanned spike, dominating at 160-218 and 743-854. Donors were chiefly white British, with a greater number of females, and clonal diversity was perhaps underestimated. Spike-specific TCR breadth rose after two AZD1222 doses, and depth rose as well.

Turning to this clone: What it recognizes is unknown.

The assay was immunoSEQ multiplex PCR, and TCRdb's table has in-frame clones only and misses some. The table shows around 150,000 clones, with 90% to 95% occurring only once. The germline V and J ends were trimmed by 5 bases and 6 bases, with 16 bases remaining between them. The CDR3 extends over 14 amino acids. Germline CDR1 is SEHNR and CDR2 is FQNEAQ (reference sequence). The chain joins TRBV7-9 to TRBJ1-2, with D unclear. The sample in question was peripheral blood, obtained on day 0 of AZD1222 vaccination. This receptor was taken from an adult in good health. The CDR3 region is CASSPPGPEDGYTF. In DNA, the CDR3 is TGTGCCAGCAGCCCCCCTGGACCAGAGGATGGCTACACCTTC.